This T cell receptor beta chain was retrieved from a study of cytomegalovirus exposure and HLA in healthy donors. Study-wide points: TCR beta chains numbering some 160 were designated cytomegalovirus-associated. HLA alleles showed associations with 15,000 to 20,000 TCR beta sequences in a later analysis, at a 0.05 false discovery rate.

PCR amplification relied on 60 Vbeta primers (plus 13 Jbeta primers). Sequenced by immunoSEQ multiplex PCR; TCRdb stores in-frame clones only, minus some. Among under 85,000 clones listed, about 80% were seen once. About this clone itself: Its target is unknown.

The source of this sequence is a young man in good health and CMV-seronegative. The material sequenced was PBMCs.

The CDR3 sequence is CASPVTGTGGLEPQHF. CDR3 in DNA: TGTGCCAGCCCGGTAACCGGGACAGGGGGCTTAGAGCCCCAGCATTTT. V gene TRBV27 combines with J gene TRBJ1-5, with TRBD1 matching over 12 bases. Germline V gene sequence: CDR1 MNHEY, CDR2 SMNVEV (reference sequence). The junction had 13 bases not matched to a gene; V was cut back by 8 bases and J by 8 bases. The CDR3 extends over 16 amino acids.